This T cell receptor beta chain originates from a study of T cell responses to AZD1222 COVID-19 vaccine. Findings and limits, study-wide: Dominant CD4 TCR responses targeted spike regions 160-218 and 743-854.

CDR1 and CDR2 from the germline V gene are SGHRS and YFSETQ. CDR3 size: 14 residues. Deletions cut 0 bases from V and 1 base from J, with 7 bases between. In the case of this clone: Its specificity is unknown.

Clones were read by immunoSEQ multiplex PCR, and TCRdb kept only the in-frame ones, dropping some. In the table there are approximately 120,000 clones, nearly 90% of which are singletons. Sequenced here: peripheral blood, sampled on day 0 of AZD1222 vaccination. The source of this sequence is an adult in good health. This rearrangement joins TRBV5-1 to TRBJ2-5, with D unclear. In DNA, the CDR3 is TGCGCCAGCAGCTTGGGAGGCCTCCAAGAGACCCAGTACTTC. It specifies CASSLGGLQETQYF.